The TCR beta chain under discussion was sequenced for a study of beta chain features in type 1 diabetes. The whole isolated RNA underwent reverse transcription, so sequencing captured expressed TCRB transcripts. The method was immunoSEQ multiplex PCR; TCRdb's version includes in-frame clones alone and lacks a portion of them. This repertoire shows about 650,000 clones, about an eighth found once; its top ten account for more than 0.1%. Study-level points and caveats: For Type 1 diabetes patients, all four CD4+ subsets carried TCRB CDR3s that were moderately but significantly shorter. Patients with type 1 diabetes showed fewer VDJ junction insertions and more deletions. Using cDNA template may skew counts toward highly expressing activated cells. A closer apparent resemblance between naive, central memory and Treg TCRB repertoires was seen in patients than in healthy donors.

Sorting gave populations that all exceeded 95% purity. Points on this clone: No antigen is known for it.

Germline-derived CDR1 and CDR2 are MGHDK and SYGVNS. Trimming took off 2 bases at V and 4 bases at J, with 20 bases between the two ends. The CDR3 has 17 residues. Sequenced sample: naive CD4+ T cells from blood. The clonotype comes from a man younger than 40 with type 1 diabetes. The chain is built from TRBV25-1 and TRBJ2-5; tentatively, D is TRBD1 (6 bases). CDR3 DNA sequence: TGTGCCAGCAGTGAAGGGGGCCATAAGGGAGAAAGAGAGACCCAGTACTTC. Translation gives CASSEGGHKGERETQYF.